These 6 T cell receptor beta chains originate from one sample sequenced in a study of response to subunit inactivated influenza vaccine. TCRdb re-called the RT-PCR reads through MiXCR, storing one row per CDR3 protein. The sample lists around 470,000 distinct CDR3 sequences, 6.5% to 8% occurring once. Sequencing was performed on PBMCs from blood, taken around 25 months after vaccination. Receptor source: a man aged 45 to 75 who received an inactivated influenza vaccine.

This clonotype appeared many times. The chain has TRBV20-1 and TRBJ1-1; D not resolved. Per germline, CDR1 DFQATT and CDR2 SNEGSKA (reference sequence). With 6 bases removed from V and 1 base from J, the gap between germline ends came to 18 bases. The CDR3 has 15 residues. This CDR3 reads CSAVGVGRQNTEAFF. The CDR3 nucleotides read TGCAGTGCGGTGGGAGTGGGCAGGCAGAACACTGAAGCTTTCTTT.

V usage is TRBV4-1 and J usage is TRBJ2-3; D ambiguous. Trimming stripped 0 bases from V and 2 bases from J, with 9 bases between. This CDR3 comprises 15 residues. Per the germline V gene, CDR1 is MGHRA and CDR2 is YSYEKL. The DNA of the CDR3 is TGCGCCAGCAGCCAAGATCCTAGGTTCACAGATACGCAGTATTTT. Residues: CASSQDPRFTDTQYF.

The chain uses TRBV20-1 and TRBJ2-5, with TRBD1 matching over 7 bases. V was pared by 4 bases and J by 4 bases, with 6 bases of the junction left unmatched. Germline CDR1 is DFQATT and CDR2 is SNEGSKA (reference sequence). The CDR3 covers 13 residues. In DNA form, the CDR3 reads TGCAGTGCTATTTCGACAGGGACAGAGACCCAGTACTTC. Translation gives CSAISTGTETQYF.

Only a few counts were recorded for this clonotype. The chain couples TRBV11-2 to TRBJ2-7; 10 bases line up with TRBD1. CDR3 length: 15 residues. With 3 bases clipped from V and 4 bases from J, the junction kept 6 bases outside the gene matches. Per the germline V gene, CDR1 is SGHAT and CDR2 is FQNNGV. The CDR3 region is CASSFVDRGQYEQYF. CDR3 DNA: TGTGCCAGCAGCTTCGTCGACAGGGGGCAATACGAGCAGTACTTC.

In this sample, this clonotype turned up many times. The CDR3, as DNA: TGCGCCAGCAGCCAAGGCCTTGCGGCCAGCTACAATGAGCAGTTCTTC. The encoded protein is CASSQGLAASYNEQFF. V and J are TRBV4-3 and TRBJ2-1; D remains ambiguous. Between the trimmed V and J ends, which lost 1 base and 3 bases, there was a span of 13 bases. The length of the CDR3 is 16 residues. The germline V gene encodes CDR1 LGHNA and CDR2 YSLEER.

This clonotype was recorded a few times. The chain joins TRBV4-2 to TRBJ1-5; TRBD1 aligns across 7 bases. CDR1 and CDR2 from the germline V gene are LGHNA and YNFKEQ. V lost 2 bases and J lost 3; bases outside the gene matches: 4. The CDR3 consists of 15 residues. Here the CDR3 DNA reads TGTGCCAGCAGCCAACCGGGACAGTACAATCAGCCCCAGCATTTT. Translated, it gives CASSQPGQYNQPQHF.